This is a list of T cell receptor beta chains from one sample in a study of CD8 T cells in Susac syndrome. TCRdb passed the immunoSEQ multiplex PCR reads through MiXCR, listing each CDR3 protein once. The sample gives about 94,000 distinct CDR3 sequences, over 90% of which show up once; roughly 0.31% is in the top ten. The sequenced sample consisted of CD4+ T cells from PBMCs. The receptors originated from a human donor with Susac syndrome. The conserved cysteine and the conserved F or W are not part of the CDR3 here. Each record gives: V gene, CDR3 length, J gene, CDR3 protein.

V gene: TRBV25-1; CDR3 length: 13; J gene: TRBJ1-6; CDR3 protein: ASSDYVSGESPLH
V gene: TRBV5-4; CDR3 length: 12; J gene: TRBJ2-3; CDR3 protein: ASSLIGGRDTQY
V gene: TRBV4-2; CDR3 length: 13; J gene: TRBJ1-3; CDR3 protein: ASSQGALGRNTIY
V gene: TRBV7-2; CDR3 length: 12; J gene: TRBJ2-3; CDR3 protein: ASSPRTGTDTQY
V gene: TRBV19; CDR3 length: 13; J gene: TRBJ1-1; CDR3 protein: ASKRGQGAITEAF
V gene: TRBV12-3/TRBV12-4; CDR3 length: 9; J gene: TRBJ1-2; CDR3 protein: ASSLGRIYT
V gene: TRBV4-2; CDR3 length: 17; J gene: TRBJ2-1; CDR3 protein: ASSARLAGGSVGYNEQF
V gene: TRBV12-3/TRBV12-4; CDR3 length: 11; J gene: TRBJ2-3; CDR3 protein: ASSLTGADTQY
V gene: TRBV9; CDR3 length: 11; J gene: TRBJ1-2; CDR3 protein: ASSVMEDYGYT
V gene: TRBV20-1; CDR3 length: 11; J gene: TRBJ1-4; CDR3 protein: SALQTTNEKLF
V gene: TRBV20-1; CDR3 length: 13; J gene: TRBJ2-7; CDR3 protein: SGEGGGPSSYEQY
V gene: TRBV7-3; CDR3 length: 12; J gene: TRBJ1-2; CDR3 protein: PSSLTEGSYGYT
V gene: TRBV10-3; CDR3 length: 11; J gene: TRBJ1-5; CDR3 protein: AISGRLGQPQH
V gene: TRBV2; CDR3 length: 11; J gene: TRBJ2-7; CDR3 protein: AIPTDGSYEQY
V gene: TRBV19; CDR3 length: 13; J gene: TRBJ1-5; CDR3 protein: ASTRLGGERQPQH
V gene: TRBV20-1; CDR3 length: 11; J gene: TRBJ1-4; CDR3 protein: SAPDLRNEKLL
V gene: TRBV5-6; CDR3 length: 12; J gene: TRBJ1-2; CDR3 protein: ASSLAGIPYGYT
V gene: TRBV20-1; CDR3 length: 13; J gene: TRBJ2-3; CDR3 protein: SASRAGQATDTQY
V gene: TRBV20-1; CDR3 length: 12; J gene: TRBJ2-3; CDR3 protein: SARDGGSTDTQY
V gene: TRBV12-5; CDR3 length: 13; J gene: TRBJ1-3; CDR3 protein: ASGLGARSGNTIY
V gene: TRBV29-1; CDR3 length: 12; J gene: TRBJ2-7; CDR3 protein: SVAGQGDIYEQY
V gene: TRBV3-1; CDR3 length: 11; J gene: TRBJ1-1; CDR3 protein: ASSHRGNTEAF
V gene: TRBV4-3; CDR3 length: 13; J gene: TRBJ2-7; CDR3 protein: ASSQGARLTYEQY